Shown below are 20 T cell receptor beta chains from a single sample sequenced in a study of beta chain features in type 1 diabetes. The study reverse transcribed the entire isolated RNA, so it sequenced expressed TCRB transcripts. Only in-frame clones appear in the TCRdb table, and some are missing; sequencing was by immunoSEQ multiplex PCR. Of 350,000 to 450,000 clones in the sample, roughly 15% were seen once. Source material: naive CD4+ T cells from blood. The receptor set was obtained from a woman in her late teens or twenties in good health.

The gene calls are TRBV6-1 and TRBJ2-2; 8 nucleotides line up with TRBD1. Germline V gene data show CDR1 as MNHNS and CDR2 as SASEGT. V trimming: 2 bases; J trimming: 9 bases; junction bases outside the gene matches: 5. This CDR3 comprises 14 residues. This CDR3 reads CASSEQGAGWELFF. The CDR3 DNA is TGTGCCAGCAGTGAACAGGGGGCAGGCTGGGAGCTGTTTTTT.

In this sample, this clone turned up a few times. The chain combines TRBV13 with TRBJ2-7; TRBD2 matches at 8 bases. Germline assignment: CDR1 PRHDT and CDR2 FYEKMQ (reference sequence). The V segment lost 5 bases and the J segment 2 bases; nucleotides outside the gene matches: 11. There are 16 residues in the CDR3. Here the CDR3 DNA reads TGTGCCAGCAGCGGACTCGGCGCGGGAGGTGCCTACGAGCAGTACTTC. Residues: CASSGLGAGGAYEQYF. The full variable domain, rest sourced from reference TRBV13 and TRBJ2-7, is AAGVIQSPRHLIKEKRETATLKCYPIPRHDTVYWYQQGPGQDPQFLISFYEKMQSDKGSIPDRFSAQQFSDYHSELNMSSLELGDSALYFCASSGLGAGGAYEQYFGPGTRLTVT.

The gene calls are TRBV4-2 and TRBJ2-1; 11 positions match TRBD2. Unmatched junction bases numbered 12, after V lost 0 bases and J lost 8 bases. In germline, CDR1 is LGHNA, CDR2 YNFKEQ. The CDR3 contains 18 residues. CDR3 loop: CASSQEVLAGAKGYEQFF. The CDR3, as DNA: TGTGCCAGCAGCCAAGAGGTACTAGCGGGGGCTAAAGGATATGAGCAGTTCTTC.

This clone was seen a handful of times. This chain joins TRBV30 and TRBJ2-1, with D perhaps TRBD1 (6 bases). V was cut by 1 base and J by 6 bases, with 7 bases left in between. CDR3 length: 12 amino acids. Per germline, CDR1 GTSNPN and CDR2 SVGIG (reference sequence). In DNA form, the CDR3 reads TGTGCCTGGAGTGAACAGGGCAATGAGCAGTTCTTC. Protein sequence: CAWSEQGNEQFF.

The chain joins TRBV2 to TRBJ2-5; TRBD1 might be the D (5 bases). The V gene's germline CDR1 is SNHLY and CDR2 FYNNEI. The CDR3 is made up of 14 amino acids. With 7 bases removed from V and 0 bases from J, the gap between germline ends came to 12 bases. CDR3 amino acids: CASTTDSHQETQYF. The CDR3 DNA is TGTGCCAGCACTACCGACAGCCACCAAGAGACCCAGTACTTC.

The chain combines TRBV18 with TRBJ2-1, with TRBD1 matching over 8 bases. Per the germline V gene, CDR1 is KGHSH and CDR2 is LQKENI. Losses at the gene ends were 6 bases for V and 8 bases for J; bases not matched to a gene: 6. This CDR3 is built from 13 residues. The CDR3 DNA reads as TGTGCCAGCTCCCCGACAGGGGTCCATGAGCAGTTCTTC. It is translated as CASSPTGVHEQFF.

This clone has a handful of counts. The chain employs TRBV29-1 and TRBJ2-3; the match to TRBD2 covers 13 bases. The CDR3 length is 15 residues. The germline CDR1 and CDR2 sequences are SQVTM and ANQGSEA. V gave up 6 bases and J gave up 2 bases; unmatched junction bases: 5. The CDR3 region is CSVGGLAGHTDTQYF. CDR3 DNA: TGCAGCGTGGGGGGACTAGCGGGACACACAGATACGCAGTATTTT.

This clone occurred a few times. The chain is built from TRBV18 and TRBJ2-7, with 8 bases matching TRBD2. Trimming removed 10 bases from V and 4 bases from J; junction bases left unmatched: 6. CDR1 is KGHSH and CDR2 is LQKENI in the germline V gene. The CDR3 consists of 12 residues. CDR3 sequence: CATGSGIYEQYF. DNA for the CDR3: TGTGCCACGGGTAGCGGGATATACGAGCAGTACTTC.

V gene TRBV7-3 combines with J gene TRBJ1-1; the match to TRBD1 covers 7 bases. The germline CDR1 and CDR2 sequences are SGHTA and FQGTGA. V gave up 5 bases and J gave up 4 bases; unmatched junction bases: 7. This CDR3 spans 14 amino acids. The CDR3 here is CASSPSDRATEAFF. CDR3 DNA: TGTGCCAGCAGCCCCTCTGACAGGGCCACTGAAGCTTTCTTT.

CDR3 in DNA: TGTGCCAGCAGTTACCAGCGGTACAATGAGCAGTTCTTC. Amino acids: CASSYQRYNEQFF. V usage is TRBV7-2 and J usage is TRBJ2-1; a weak D match, TRBD2 (5 bases). The CDR3 is 13 residues long. Germline-derived CDR1 and CDR2 are SGHTA and FQGNSA. V lost 6 bases, J lost 4 bases, and 10 bases lay in between.

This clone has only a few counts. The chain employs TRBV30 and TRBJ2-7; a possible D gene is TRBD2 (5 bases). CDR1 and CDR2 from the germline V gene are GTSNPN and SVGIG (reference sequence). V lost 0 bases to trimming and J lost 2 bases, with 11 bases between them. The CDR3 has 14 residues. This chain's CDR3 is CAWSVGNPPYEQYF. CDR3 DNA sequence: TGTGCCTGGAGTGTCGGGAACCCACCCTACGAGCAGTACTTC.

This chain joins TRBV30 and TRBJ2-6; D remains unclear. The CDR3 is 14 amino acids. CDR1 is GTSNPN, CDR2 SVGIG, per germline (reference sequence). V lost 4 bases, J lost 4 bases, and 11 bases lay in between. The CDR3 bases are TGTGCCTGGATTGTGGCCGGGGGGGCCAACGTCCTGACTTTC. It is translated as CAWIVAGGANVLTF.

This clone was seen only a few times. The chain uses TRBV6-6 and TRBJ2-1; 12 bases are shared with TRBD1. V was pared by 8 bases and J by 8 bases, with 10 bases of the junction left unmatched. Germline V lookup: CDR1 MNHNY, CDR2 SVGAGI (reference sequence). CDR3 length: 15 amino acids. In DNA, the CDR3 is TGTGCCAGCGGGTGGGGGACAGGGGGCGAGTATGAGCAGTTCTTC. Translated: CASGWGTGGEYEQFF.

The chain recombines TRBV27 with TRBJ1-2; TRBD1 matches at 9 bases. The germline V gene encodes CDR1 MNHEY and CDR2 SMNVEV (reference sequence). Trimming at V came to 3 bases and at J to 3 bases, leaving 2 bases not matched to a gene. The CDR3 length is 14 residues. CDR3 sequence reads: CASSFGTGHYGYTF. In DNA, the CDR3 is TGTGCCAGCAGTTTCGGGACAGGGCACTATGGCTACACCTTC.

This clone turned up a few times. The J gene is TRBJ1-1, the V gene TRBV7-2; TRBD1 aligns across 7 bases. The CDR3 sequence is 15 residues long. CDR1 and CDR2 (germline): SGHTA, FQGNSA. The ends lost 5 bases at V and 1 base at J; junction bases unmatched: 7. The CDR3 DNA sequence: TGTGCCAGCAGCCCAGGGGGGAGTCGGAACACTGAAGCTTTCTTT. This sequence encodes CASSPGGSRNTEAFF. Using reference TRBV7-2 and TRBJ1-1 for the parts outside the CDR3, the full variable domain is GAGVSQSPSNKVTEKGKDVELRCDPISGHTALYWYRQSLGQGLEFLIYFQGNSAPDKSGLPSDRFSAERTGGSVSTLTIQRTQQEDSAVYLCASSPGGSRNTEAFFGQGTRLTVV.

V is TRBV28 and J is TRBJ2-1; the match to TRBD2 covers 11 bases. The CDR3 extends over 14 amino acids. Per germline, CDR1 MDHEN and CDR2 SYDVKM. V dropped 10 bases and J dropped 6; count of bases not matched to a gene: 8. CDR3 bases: TGTGCCACCCGACTAGCGGGATGGTCCAATGAGCAGTTCTTC. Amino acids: CATRLAGWSNEQFF.

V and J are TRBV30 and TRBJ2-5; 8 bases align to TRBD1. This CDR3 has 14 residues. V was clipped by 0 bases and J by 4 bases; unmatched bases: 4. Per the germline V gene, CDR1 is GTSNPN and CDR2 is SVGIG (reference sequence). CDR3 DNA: TGTGCCTGGAGTGTACCCAGGGGGCGAGAGACCCAGTACTTC. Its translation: CAWSVPRGRETQYF.

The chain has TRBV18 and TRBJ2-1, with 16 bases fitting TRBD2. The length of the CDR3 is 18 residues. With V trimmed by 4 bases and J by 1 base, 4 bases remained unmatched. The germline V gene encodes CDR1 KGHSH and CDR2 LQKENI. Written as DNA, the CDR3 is TGTGCCAGCTCACACAAGGGACTAGCGGGAGGGTCCTACAATGAGCAGTTCTTC. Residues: CASSHKGLAGGSYNEQFF.

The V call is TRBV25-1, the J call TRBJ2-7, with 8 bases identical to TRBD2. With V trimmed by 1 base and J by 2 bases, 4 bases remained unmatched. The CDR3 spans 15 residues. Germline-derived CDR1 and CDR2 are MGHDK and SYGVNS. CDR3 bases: TGTGCCAGCAGTGAATCTACTAGCGGAGCCTACGAGCAGTACTTC. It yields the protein CASSESTSGAYEQYF.

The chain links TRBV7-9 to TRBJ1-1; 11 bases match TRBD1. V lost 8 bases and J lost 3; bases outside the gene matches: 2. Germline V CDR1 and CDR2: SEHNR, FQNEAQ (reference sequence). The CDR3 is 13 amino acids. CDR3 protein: CASGQGAHTEAFF. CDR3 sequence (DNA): TGTGCCAGCGGACAGGGGGCGCACACTGAAGCTTTCTTT.